This paragraph reports one T cell receptor beta chain. The CDR3 totals 14 residues. Trimming took off 5 bases at V and 5 bases at J, with 15 bases between the two ends. This sample stems from a study of Graves' ophthalmopathy and Graves' hyperthyroidism. TCR beta CDR3 amplification used RNA transcripts. Second-round multiplex PCR came after a first-round RT-PCR that employed HTBI primers. TCRdb ran MiXCR on the multiplex PCR reads and lists one entry per CDR3 protein. The sample has 300,000 to 450,000 distinct CDR3 sequences, approximately 17% seen once. The TCR sequence derives from an adult woman with stable Graves' hyperthyroidism. The material sequenced was peripheral blood. The gene calls are TRBV12-3 or TRBV12-4 and TRBJ2-5, with D possibly called TRBD1 or TRBD2 (5 bases each). CDR3 in DNA: TGTGCCAGCAGTCCTCCCGGGACCGACGAGACCCAGTACTTC. Translated, it gives CASSPPGTDETQYF.